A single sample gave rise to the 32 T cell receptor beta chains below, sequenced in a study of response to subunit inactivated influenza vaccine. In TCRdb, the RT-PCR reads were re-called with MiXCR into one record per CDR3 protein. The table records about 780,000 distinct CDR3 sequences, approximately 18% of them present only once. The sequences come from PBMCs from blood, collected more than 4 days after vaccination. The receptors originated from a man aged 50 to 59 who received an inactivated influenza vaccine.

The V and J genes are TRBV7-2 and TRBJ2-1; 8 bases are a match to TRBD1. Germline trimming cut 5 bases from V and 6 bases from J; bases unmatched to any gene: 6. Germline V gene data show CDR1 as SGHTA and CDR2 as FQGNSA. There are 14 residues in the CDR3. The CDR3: CASSHRDRPNEQFF. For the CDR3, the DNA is TGTGCCAGCAGCCACCGGGACAGGCCCAATGAGCAGTTCTTC.

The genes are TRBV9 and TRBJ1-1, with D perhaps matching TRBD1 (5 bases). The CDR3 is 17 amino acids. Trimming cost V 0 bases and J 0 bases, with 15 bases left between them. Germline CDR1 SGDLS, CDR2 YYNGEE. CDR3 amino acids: CASSVAPVGTVNTEAFF. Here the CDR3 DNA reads TGTGCCAGCAGCGTAGCCCCCGTCGGGACCGTGAACACTGAAGCTTTCTTT.

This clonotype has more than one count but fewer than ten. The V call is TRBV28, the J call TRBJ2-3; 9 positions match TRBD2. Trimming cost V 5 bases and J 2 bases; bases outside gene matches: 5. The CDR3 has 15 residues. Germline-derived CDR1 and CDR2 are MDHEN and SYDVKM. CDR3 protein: CASSRLADDTDTQYF. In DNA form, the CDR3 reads TGTGCCAGCAGTCGACTAGCGGACGACACAGATACGCAGTATTTT.

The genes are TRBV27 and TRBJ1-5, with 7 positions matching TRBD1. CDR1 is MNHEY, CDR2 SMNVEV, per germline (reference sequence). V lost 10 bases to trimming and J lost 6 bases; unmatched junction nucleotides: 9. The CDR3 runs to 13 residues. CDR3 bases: TGTGCCACCGCCGGGACAGCGTTTCAGCCCCAGCATTTT. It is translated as CATAGTAFQPQHF.

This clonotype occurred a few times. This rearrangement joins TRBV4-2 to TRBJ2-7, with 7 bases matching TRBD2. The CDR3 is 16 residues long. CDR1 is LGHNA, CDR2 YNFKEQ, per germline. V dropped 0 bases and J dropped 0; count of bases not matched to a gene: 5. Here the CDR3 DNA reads TGTGCCAGCAGCCAAGATATGGGGGGGGGCTCCTACGAGCAGTACTTC. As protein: CASSQDMGGGSYEQYF.

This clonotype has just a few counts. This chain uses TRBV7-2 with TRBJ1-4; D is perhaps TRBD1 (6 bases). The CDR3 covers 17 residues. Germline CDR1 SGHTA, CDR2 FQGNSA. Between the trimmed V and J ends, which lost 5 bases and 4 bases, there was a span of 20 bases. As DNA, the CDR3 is TGTGCCAGCAGCCGCGACCGGGGGGCCGGGGGTAATGAAAAACTGTTTTTT. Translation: CASSRDRGAGGNEKLFF.

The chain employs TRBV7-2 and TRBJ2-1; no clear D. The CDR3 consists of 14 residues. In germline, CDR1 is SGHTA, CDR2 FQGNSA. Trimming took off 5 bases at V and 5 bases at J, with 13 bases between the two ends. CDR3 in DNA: TGTGCCAGCAGCCCCGTTGTGGCGAACAATGAGCAGTTCTTC. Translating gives CASSPVVANNEQFF.

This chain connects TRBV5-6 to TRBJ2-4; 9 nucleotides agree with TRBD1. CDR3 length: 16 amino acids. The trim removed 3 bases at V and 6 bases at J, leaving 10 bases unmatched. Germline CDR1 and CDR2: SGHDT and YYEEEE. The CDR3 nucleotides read TGTGCCAGCAGCTCATCCGACAGGGGGTTCTTAAACATTCAGTACTTC. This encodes CASSSSDRGFLNIQYF.

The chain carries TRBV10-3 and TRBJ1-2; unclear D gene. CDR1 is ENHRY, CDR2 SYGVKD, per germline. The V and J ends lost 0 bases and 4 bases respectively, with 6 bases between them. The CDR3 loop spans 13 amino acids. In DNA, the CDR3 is TGTGCCATCAGTGAGTCTGGATCCTATGGCTACACCTTC. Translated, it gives CAISESGSYGYTF.

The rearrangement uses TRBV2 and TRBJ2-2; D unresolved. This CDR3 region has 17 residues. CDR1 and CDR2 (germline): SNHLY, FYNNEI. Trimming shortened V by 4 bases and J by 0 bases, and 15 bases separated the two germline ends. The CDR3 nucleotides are TGTGCCAGCAGTGTGAACGGGTGGACCGCGAACACCGGGGAGCTGTTTTTT. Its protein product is CASSVNGWTANTGELFF.

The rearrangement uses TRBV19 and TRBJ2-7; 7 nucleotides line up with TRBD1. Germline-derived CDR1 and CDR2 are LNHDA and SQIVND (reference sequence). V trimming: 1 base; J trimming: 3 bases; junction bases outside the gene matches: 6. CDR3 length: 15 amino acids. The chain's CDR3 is CASSIGPGGFYEQYF. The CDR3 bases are TGTGCCAGTAGTATAGGCCCAGGGGGTTTCTACGAGCAGTACTTC.

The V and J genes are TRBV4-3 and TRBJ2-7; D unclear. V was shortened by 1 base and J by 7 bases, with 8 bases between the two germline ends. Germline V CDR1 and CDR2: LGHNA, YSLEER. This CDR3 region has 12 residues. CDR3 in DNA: TGCGCCAGCAGCCAAGTAAATCTAGAGCAGTACTTC. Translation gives CASSQVNLEQYF.

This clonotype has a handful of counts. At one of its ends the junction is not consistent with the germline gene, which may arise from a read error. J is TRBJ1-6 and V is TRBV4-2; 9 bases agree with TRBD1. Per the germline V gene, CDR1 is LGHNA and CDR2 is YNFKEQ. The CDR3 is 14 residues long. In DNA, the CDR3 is TGTGCCAGCAGCCAAGCGCTCATGGGACAGGGTGTTTTGTTC. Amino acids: CASSQALMGQGVLF.

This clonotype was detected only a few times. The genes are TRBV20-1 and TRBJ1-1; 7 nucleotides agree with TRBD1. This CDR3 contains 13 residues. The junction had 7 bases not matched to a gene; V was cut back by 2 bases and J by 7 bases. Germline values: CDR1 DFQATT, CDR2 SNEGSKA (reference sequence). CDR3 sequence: CSARRVTGSEAFF. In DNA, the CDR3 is TGCAGTGCTAGAAGAGTGACAGGGAGTGAAGCTTTCTTT.

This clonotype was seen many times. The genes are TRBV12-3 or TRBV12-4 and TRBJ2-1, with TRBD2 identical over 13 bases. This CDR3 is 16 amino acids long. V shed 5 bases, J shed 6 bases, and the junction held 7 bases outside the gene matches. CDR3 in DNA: TGTGCCAGCAGTCCACTAGCGGGAGGGGGTAGCAATGAGCAGTTCTTC. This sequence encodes CASSPLAGGGSNEQFF.

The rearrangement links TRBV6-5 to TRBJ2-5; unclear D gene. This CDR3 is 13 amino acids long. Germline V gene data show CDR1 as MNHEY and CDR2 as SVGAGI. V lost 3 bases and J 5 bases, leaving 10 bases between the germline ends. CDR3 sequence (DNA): TGTGCCAGCAGTTATACTCCCACGGAGACCCAGTACTTC. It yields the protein CASSYTPTETQYF.

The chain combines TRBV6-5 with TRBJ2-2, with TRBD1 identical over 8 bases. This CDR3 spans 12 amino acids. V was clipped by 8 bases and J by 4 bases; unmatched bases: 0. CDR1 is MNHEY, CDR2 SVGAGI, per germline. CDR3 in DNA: TGTGCCAGCGGACAGGGCACCGGGGAGCTGTTTTTT. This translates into CASGQGTGELFF.

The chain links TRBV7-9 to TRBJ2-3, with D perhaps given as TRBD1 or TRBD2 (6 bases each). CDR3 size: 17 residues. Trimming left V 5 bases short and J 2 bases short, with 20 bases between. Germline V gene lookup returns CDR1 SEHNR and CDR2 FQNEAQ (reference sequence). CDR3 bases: TGTGCCAGCAGCCCCCGCACGACTAGGGGGGACACAGATACGCAGTATTTT. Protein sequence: CASSPRTTRGDTDTQYF.

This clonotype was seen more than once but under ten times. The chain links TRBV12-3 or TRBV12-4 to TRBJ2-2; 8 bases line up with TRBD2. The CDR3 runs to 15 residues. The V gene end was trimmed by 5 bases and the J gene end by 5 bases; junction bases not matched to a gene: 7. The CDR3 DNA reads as TGTGCCAGCAGTGTATCGGGGGGGAAGACCGGGGAGCTGTTTTTT. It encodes CASSVSGGKTGELFF.

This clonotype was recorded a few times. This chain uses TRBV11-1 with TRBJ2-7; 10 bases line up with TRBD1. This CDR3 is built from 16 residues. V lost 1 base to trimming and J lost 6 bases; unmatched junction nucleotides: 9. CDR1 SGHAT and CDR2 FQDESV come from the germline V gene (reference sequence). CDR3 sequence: CASSLVVGQGMREQYF. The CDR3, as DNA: TGTGCCAGCAGCTTAGTCGTGGGACAGGGGATGCGCGAGCAGTACTTC. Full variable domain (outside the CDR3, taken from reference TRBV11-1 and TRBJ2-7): EAEVAQSPRYKITEKSQAVAFWCDPISGHATLYWYRQILGQGPELLVQFQDESVVDDSQLPKDRFSAERLKGVDSTLKIQPAELGDSAMYLCASSLVVGQGMREQYFGPGTRLTVT.

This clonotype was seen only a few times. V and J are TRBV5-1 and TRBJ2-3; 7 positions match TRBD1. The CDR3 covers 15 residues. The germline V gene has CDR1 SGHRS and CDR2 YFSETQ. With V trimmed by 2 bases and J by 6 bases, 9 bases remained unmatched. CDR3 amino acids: CASSFGTGEGDTQYF. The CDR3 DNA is TGCGCCAGCAGCTTTGGAACAGGGGAAGGGGATACGCAGTATTTT.

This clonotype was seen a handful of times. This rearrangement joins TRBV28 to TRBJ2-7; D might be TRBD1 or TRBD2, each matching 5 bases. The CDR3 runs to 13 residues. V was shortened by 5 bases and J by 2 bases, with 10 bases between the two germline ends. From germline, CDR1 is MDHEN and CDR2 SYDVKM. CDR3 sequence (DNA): TGTGCCAGCAGTCCCGAGGGGCCCTACGAGCAGTACTTC. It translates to CASSPEGPYEQYF.

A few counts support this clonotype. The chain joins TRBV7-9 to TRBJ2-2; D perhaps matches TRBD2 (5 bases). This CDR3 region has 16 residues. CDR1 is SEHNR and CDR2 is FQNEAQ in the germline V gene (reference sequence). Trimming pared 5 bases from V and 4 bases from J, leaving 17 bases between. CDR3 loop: CASSPYTARGTGELFF. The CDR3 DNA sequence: TGTGCCAGCAGCCCGTACACGGCCCGGGGCACCGGGGAGCTGTTTTTT.

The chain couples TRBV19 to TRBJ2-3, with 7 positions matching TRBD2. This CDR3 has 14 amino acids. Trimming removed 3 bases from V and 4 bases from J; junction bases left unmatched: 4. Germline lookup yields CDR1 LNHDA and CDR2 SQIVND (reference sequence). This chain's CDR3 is CASSIGGSSDTQYF. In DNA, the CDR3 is TGTGCCAGTAGTATTGGCGGGAGCTCAGATACGCAGTATTTT.

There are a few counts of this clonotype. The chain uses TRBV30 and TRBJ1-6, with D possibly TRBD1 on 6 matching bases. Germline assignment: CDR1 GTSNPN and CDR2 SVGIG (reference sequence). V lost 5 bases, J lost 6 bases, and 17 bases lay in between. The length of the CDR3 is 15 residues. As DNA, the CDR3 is TGTGCCTGGTCTATCTCTGGACAGATTAATTCACCCCTCCACTTT. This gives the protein CAWSISGQINSPLHF.

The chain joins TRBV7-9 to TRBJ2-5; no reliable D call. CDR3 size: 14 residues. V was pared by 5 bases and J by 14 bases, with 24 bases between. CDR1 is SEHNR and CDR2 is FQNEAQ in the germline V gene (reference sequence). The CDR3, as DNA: TGTGCCAGCAGCCTACGCCCCCACAAGGCCCAAACCTACTTC. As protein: CASSLRPHKAQTYF.

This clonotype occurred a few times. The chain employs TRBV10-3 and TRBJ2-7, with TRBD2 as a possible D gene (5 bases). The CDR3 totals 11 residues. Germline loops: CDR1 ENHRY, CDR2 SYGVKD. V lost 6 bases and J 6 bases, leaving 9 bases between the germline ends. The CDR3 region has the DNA TGTGCCATCAGCCCCGGACTCGAGCAGTACTTC. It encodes CAISPGLEQYF.

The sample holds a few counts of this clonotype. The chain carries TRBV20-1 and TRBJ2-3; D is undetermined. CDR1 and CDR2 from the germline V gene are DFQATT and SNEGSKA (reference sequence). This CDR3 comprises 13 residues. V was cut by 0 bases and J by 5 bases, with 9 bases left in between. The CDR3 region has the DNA TGCAGTGCTAGAGATCCCTATTTAGATACGCAGTATTTT. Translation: CSARDPYLDTQYF.

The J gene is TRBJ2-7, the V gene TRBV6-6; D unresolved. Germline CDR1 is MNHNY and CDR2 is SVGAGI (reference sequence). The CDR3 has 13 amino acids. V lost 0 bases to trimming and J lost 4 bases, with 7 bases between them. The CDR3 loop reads CASSYSIGYEQYF. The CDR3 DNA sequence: TGTGCCAGCAGTTACTCGATAGGGTACGAGCAGTACTTC.

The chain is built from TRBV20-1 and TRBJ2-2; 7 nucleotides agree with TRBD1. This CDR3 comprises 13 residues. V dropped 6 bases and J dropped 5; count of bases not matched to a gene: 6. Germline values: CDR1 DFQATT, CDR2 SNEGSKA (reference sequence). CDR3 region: CSANRGGTGELFF. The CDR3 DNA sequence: TGCAGTGCCAACAGGGGTGGGACCGGGGAGCTGTTTTTT.

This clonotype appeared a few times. The chain's CDR3 is CSARDSQGVTDTQYF. The CDR3, as DNA: TGCAGTGCTAGAGATTCGCAGGGAGTTACAGATACGCAGTATTTT. The chain joins TRBV20-1 to TRBJ2-3; D might be TRBD1 or TRBD2, each matching 5 bases. Trimming stripped 0 bases from V and 3 bases from J, with 13 bases between. Germline loops: CDR1 DFQATT, CDR2 SNEGSKA (reference sequence). The CDR3 extends over 15 amino acids.

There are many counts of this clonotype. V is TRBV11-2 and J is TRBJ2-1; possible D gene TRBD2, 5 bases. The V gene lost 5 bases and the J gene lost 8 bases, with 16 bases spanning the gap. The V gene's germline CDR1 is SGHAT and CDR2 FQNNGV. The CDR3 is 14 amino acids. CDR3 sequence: CASSRGPAAHEQFF. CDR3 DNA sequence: TGTGCCAGCAGCCGGGGTCCGGCTGCGCATGAGCAGTTCTTC.